In this sample, the clone carrying this TCR beta chain turned up a few times. Its antigen remains unknown. The CDR3 has 11 amino acids. The V end was cut by 4 bases, the J end by 2 bases, with 2 bases between. CDR1 is KGHSH, CDR2 LQKENI, per germline. Roughly 0.45 to 1 ug RNA was reverse transcribed with random hexamers. A multiplex approach, immunoSEQ multiplex PCR, amplified TCR beta CDR3 across 54 Vbeta and 13 Jbeta. One entry per CDR3 protein, called by TCRdb with MiXCR from the immunoSEQ multiplex PCR reads. The data contain about 120,000 distinct CDR3 sequences, around 94% of them singletons. The sample is drawn from a study of CD8 T cells in Susac syndrome. The sequenced target, TCR beta, came from blood CD8+ and CD4+ T cells. Study-level results: By the study's own acknowledgment, its TCR sequencing and HLA analysis included relatively few individuals.

The source of this sequence is a human donor in good health. The chain couples TRBV18 to TRBJ1-1; no definite D call. Material for sequencing was CD4+ T cells from PBMCs. Here the CDR3 reads CASSQNTEAFF. The CDR3 DNA follows: TGTGCCAGCTCACAAAACACTGAAGCTTTCTTT.